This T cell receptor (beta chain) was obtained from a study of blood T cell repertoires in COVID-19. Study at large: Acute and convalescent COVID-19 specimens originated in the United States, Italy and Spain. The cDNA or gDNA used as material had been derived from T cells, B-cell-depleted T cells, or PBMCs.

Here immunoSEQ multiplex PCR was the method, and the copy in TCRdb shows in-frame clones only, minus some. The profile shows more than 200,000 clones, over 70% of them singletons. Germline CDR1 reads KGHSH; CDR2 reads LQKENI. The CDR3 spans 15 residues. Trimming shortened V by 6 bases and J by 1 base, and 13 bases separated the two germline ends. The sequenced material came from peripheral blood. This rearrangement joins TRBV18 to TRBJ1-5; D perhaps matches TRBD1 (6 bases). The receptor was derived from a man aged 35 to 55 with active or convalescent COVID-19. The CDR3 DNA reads TGTGCCAGCTCCTCGACAGGAGACAGCAATCAGCCCCAGCATTTT. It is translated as CASSSTGDSNQPQHF. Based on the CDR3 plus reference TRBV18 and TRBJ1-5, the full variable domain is NAGVMQNPRHLVRRRGQEARLRCSPMKGHSHVYWYRQLPEEGLKFMVYLQKENIIDESGMPKERFSAEFPKEGPSILRIQQVVRGDSAAYFCASSSTGDSNQPQHFGDGTRLSIL.